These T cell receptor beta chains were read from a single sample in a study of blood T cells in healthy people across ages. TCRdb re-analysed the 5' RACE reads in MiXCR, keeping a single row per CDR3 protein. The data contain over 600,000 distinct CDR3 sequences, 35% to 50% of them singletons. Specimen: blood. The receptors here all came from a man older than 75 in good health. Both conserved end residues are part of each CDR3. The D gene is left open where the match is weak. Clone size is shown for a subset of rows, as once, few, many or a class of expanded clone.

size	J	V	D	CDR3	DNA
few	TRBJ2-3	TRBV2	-	CASSDFSSSVTDTQYF	TGTGCCAGCAGTGATTTTAGTAGCAGCGTCACAGATACGCAGTATTTT
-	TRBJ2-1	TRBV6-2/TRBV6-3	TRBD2	CASSYHPGAGIDEQFF	TGTGCCAGCAGTTACCACCCAGGAGCGGGAATCGATGAGCAGTTCTTC
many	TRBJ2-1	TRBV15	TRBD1	CATSRDLGQGAYNEQFF	TGTGCCACCAGCAGAGATCTCGGACAGGGGGCGTACAATGAGCAGTTCTTC
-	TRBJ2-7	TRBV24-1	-	CATSGGPAYNEQYF	TGTGCCACCAGTGGGGGTCCAGCCTACAATGAGCAGTACTTC
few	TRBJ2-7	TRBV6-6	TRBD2	CASSLVTSGSGYEQYF	TGTGCCAGCAGCTTAGTAACTAGCGGGAGCGGTTACGAGCAGTACTTC
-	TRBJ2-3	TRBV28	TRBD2	CASRTGTRYGDTQYF	TGTGCCAGCAGAACCGGGACTAGATACGGCGATACGCAGTATTTT
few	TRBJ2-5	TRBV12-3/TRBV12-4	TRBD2	CASSFGREGRETQYF	TGTGCCAGCAGTTTCGGGAGGGAGGGCCGAGAGACCCAGTACTTC
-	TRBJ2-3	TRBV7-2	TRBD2	CASSEGLAGGSIDTQYF	TGTGCCAGCAGCGAGGGACTAGCGGGAGGGTCTATAGATACGCAGTATTTT
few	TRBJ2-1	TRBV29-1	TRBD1	CSVGTGGNEQFF	TGCAGCGTCGGGACAGGGGGCAATGAGCAGTTCTTC
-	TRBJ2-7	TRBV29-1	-	CSEAGATGYEQYF	TGCAGCGAAGCTGGCGCGACGGGCTACGAGCAGTACTTC
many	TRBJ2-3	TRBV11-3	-	CASSLDNSATDTQYF	TGTGCCAGCAGCTTGGACAACTCAGCTACAGATACGCAGTATTTT
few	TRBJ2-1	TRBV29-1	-	CSVAGHQGNEQFF	TGCAGCGTTGCTGGACACCAAGGAAATGAGCAGTTCTTC
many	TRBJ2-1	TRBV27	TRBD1	CASSPDRSSYNEQFF	TGTGCCAGCAGTCCGGACAGGAGCTCCTACAATGAGCAGTTCTTC
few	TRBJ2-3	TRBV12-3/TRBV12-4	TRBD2	CASKEDSGRPGTDTQYF	TGTGCCAGCAAAGAGGACAGCGGGAGACCAGGCACAGATACGCAGTATTTT
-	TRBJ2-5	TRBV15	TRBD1	CATSRDPTGQETQYF	TGTGCCACCAGCAGAGATCCGACAGGGCAAGAGACCCAGTACTTC
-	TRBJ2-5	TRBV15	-	CATSRDRTGETQYF	TGTGCCACCAGCAGAGATCGGACGGGAGAGACCCAGTACTTC
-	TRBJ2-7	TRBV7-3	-	CASSFAGSYEQYF	TGTGCCAGCAGCTTCGCAGGATCCTACGAGCAGTACTTC